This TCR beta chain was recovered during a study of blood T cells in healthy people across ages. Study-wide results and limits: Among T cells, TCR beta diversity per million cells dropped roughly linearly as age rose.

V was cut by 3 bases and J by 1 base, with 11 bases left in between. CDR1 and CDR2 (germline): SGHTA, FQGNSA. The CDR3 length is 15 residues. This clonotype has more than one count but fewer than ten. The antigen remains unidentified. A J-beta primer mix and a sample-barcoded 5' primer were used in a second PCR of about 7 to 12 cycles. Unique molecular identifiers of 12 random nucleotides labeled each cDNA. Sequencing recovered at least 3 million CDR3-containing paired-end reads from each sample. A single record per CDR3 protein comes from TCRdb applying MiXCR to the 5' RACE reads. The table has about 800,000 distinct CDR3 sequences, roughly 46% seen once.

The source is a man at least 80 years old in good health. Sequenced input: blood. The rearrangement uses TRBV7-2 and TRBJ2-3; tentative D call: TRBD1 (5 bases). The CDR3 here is CASSLTDVGTDTQYF. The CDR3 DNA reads TGTGCCAGCAGCTTGACAGACGTGGGCACAGATACGCAGTATTTT.